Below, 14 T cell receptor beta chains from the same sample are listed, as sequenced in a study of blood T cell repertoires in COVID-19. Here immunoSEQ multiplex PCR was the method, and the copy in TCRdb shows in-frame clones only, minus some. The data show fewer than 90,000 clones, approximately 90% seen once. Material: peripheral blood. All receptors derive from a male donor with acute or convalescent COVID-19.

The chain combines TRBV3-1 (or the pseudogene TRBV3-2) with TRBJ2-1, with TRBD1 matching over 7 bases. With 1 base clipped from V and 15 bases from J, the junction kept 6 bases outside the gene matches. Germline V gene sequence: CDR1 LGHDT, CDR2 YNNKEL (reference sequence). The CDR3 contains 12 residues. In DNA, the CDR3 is TGTGCCAGCAGCCAAGTGGGACAGATCCCGTTCTTC. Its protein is CASSQVGQIPFF.

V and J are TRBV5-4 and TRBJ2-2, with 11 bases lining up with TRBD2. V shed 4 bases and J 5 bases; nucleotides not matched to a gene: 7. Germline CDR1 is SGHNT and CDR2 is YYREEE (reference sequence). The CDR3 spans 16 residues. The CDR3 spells CASSRNIAGGTGELFF. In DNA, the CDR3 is TGTGCCAGCAGCCGAAACATAGCGGGGGGGACCGGGGAGCTGTTTTTT.

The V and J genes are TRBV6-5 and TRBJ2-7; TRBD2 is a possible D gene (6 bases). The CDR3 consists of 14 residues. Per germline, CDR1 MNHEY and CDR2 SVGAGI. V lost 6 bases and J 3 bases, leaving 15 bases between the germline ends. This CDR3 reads CASRAGTLGYEQYF. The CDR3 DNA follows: TGTGCCAGCAGAGCCGGGACTCTCGGCTACGAGCAGTACTTC.

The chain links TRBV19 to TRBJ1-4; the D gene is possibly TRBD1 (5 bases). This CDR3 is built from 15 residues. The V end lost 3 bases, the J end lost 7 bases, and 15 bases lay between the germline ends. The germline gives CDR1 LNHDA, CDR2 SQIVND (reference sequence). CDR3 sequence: CASSILRTGGEKLFF. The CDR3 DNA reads TGTGCCAGTAGTATCCTACGGACGGGGGGTGAAAAACTGTTTTTT.

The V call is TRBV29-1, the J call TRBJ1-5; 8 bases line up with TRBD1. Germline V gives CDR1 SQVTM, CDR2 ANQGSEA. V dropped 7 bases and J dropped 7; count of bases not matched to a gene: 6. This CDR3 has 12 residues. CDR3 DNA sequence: TGCAGCGCCGAACAGGGGGAGCAGCCCCAGCATTTT. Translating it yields CSAEQGEQPQHF.

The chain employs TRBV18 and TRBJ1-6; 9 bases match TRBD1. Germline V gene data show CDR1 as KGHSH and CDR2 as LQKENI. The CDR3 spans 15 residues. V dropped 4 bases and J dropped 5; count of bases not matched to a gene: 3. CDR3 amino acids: CASSQGQGDNSPLHF. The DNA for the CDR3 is TGTGCCAGCTCACAGGGACAGGGAGATAATTCACCCCTCCACTTT. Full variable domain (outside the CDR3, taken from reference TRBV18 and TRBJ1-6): NAGVMQNPRHLVRRRGQEARLRCSPMKGHSHVYWYRQLPEEGLKFMVYLQKENIIDESGMPKERFSAEFPKEGPSILRIQQVVRGDSAAYFCASSQGQGDNSPLHFGNGTRLTVT.

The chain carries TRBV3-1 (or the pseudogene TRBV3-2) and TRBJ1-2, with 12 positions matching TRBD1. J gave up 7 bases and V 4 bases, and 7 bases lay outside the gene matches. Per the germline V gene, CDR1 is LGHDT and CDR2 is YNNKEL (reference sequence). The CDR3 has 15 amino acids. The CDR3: CASSRGTGGEGGYTF. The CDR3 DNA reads TGTGCCAGCAGCCGAGGGACAGGGGGCGAAGGTGGCTACACCTTC.

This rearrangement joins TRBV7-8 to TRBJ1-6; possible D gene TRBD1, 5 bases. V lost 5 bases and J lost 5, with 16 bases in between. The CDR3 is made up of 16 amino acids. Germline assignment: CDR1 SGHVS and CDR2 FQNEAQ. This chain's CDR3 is CASSRGGVLDNSPLHF. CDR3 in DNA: TGTGCCAGCAGCCGCGGAGGGGTCCTGGATAATTCACCCCTCCACTTT.

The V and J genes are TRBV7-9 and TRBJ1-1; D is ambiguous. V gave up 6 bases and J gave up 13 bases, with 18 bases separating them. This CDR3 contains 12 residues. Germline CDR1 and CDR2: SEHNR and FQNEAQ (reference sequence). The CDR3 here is CASSSGGLGSFF. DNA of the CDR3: TGTGCCAGCAGTTCGGGAGGGCTGGGAAGTTTCTTT.

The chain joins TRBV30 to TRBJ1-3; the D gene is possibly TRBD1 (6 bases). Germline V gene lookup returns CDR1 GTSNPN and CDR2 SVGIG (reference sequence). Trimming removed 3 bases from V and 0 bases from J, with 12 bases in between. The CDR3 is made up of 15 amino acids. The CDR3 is CAWSLTGISGNTIYF. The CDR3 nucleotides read TGTGCCTGGAGCCTAACAGGGATCTCTGGAAACACCATATATTTT.

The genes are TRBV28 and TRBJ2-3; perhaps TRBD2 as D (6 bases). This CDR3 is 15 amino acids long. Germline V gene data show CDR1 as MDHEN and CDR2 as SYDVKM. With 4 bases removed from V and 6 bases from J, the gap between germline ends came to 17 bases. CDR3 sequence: CASSSPPLARDTQYF. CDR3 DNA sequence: TGTGCCAGCAGTTCCCCCCCTCTAGCGCGTGATACGCAGTATTTT. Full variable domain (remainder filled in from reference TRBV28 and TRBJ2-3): DVKVTQSSRYLVKRTGEKVFLECVQDMDHENMFWYRQDPGLGLRLIYFSYDVKMKEKGDIPEGYSVSREKKERFSLILESASTNQTSMYLCASSSPPLARDTQYFGPGTRLTVL.

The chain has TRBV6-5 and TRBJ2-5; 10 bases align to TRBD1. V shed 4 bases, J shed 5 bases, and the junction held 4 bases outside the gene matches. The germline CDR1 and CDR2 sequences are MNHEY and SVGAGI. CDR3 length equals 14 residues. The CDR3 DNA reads TGTGCCAGCAGTTTCCGGACAGGGGGTGAGACCCAGTACTTC. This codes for CASSFRTGGETQYF.

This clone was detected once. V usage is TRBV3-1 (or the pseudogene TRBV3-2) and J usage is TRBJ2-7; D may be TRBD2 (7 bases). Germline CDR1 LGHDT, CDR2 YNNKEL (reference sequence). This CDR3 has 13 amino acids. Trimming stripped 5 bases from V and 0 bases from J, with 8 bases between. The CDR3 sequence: CASSGGASYEQYF. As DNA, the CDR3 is TGTGCCAGCAGCGGGGGGGCCTCCTACGAGCAGTACTTC.

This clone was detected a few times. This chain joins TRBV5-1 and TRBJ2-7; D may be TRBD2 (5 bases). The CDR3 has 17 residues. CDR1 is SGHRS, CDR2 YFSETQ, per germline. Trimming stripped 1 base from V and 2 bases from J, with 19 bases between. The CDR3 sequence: CASSLSQRTFLPYEQYF. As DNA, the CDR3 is TGCGCCAGCAGCTTGTCGCAGCGGACTTTCCTTCCCTACGAGCAGTACTTC.